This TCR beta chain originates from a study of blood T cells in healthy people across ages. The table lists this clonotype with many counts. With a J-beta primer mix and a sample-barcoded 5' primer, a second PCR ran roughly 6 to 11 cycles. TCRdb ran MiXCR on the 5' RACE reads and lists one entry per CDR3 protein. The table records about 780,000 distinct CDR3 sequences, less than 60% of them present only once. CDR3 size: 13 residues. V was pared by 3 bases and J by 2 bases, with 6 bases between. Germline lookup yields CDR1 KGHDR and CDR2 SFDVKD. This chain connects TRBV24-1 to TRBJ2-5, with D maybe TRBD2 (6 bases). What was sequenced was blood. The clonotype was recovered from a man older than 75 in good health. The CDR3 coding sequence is TGTGCCACCAGTGATGGGGGGCAAGAGACCCAGTACTTC. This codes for CATSDGGQETQYF.